The 21 T cell receptor beta chains in this list originate from one sample, sequenced in a study of low-dose radiotherapy and immunotherapy resistance in tumors. The TCRs were subjected to amplification over roughly 18 PCR cycles employing a constant-region primer in conjunction with a V-primer adapter. TCRdb re-called the reads through MiXCR, storing one row per CDR3 protein. This sample yields approximately 52,000 distinct CDR3 sequences, of which roughly 33% are seen a single time; 7.5% to 9.5% belongs to the top ten. The time point denotes: after trial treatment. Noted treatment: LDRT plus nivolumab, ipilimumab, low-dose cyclophosphamide and aspirin (RACIN trial). This specimen consisted of PBMCs, obtained after low-dose radiotherapy plus immunotherapy. These receptors all stem from a male donor with rectosigmoid adenocarcinoma.

This clonotype was detected only a few times. The rearrangement uses TRBV19 and TRBJ2-4, with TRBD2 matching 15 bases. Trimming at V came to 5 bases and at J to 4 bases, leaving 9 bases not matched to a gene. The CDR3 is made up of 18 amino acids. Germline CDR1 reads LNHDA; CDR2 reads SQIVND (reference sequence). The CDR3 DNA follows: TGTGCCAGTAGTTCCCCGGGACTAGCGGGAGGAGTTAAAAACATTCAGTACTTC. Its translation: CASSSPGLAGGVKNIQYF.

The chain combines TRBV27 with TRBJ2-4; D call uncertain. V lost 10 bases to trimming and J lost 3 bases, with 13 bases between them. The CDR3 loop spans 13 amino acids. Germline V lookup: CDR1 MNHEY, CDR2 SMNVEV (reference sequence). The CDR3 loop is CATLDVLKNIQYF. In nucleotides, the CDR3 is TGTGCCACGCTGGACGTCCTCAAAAACATTCAGTACTTC.

This clonotype has a count of ten or more. V is TRBV4-1 and J is TRBJ1-3, with D perhaps TRBD1 (5 bases). Germline CDR1 and CDR2: MGHRA and YSYEKL. Trimming left V 1 base short and J 4 bases short, with 5 bases between. This CDR3 region has 13 residues. The CDR3 bases are TGCGCCAGCAGCCAAGGACAGGGAAACACCATATATTTT. It yields the protein CASSQGQGNTIYF.

The rearrangement joins TRBV4-1 to TRBJ2-7; 9 bases align to TRBD1. Germline lookup yields CDR1 MGHRA and CDR2 YSYEKL. After removal of 0 bases from V and 4 bases from J, the junction contained 10 bases not matched to a gene. This CDR3 has 17 residues. CDR3 nucleotide sequence: TGCGCCAGCAGCCAAGACCCCGGGACAGGGAGGACGTACGAGCAGTACTTC. It specifies CASSQDPGTGRTYEQYF.

This sequence joins TRBV11-2 and TRBJ2-5, with 7 bases fitting TRBD1. Germline CDR1 and CDR2: SGHAT and FQNNGV. The CDR3 has 13 amino acids. The junction had 3 bases not matched to a gene; V was cut back by 3 bases and J by 5 bases. CDR3 in DNA: TGTGCCAGCAGCTTTAGGGGGCTGGAGACCCAGTACTTC. This gives the protein CASSFRGLETQYF. Combining the CDR3 with reference TRBV11-2 and TRBJ2-5 gives the whole variable domain EAGVAQSPRYKIIEKRQSVAFWCNPISGHATLYWYQQILGQGPKLLIQFQNNGVVDDSQLPKDRFSAERLKGVDSTLKIQPAKLEDSAVYLCASSFRGLETQYFGPGTRLLVL.

The sample holds many counts of this clonotype. V is TRBV7-2 and J is TRBJ1-1; D is perhaps TRBD1 (5 bases). The CDR3 covers 14 residues. CDR1 SGHTA and CDR2 FQGNSA come from the germline V gene. V lost 2 bases to trimming and J lost 4 bases, with 11 bases between them. DNA of the CDR3: TGTGCCAGCAGCTTACAGGGTGGTAGCACTGAAGCTTTCTTT. Translated: CASSLQGGSTEAFF.

V and J are TRBV9 and TRBJ2-3, with TRBD1 identical over 9 bases. This CDR3 region has 15 residues. Germline loops: CDR1 SGDLS, CDR2 YYNGEE. V trimming: 4 bases; J trimming: 4 bases; junction bases outside the gene matches: 7. As DNA, the CDR3 is TGTGCCAGCAGCCCAGGGACAGGGATGGCAGATACGCAGTATTTT. Translation gives CASSPGTGMADTQYF.

This clonotype was seen more than once but under ten times. The rearrangement joins TRBV5-6 to TRBJ2-5, with 7 bases that match TRBD1. CDR1 is SGHDT, CDR2 YYEEEE, per germline. V lost 4 bases to trimming and J lost 5 bases; unmatched junction nucleotides: 8. The CDR3 length is 14 residues. The CDR3 protein is CASSPTGLWETQYF. CDR3 coding DNA: TGTGCCAGCAGCCCGACAGGGCTTTGGGAGACCCAGTACTTC.

As regards this clonotype: This likely traces to a read error, being one base from a far larger clone. The chain carries TRBV28 and TRBJ2-1; D remains ambiguous. The end of the DNA aligns better with TRBJ2-5, so the J call may be wrong. The CDR3 is 12 residues long. In germline, CDR1 is MDHEN, CDR2 SYDVKM. The CDR3: CASMNNQGTQYF. CDR3 nucleotide sequence: TGTGCCAGCATGAATAACCAAGGGACCCAGTACTTC.

The count of this clonotype is one. This rearrangement joins TRBV7-6 to TRBJ2-5, with TRBD2 matching over 8 bases. Per the germline V gene, CDR1 is SGHVS and CDR2 is FNYEAQ. V shed 6 bases, J shed 2 bases, and the junction held 5 bases outside the gene matches. The length of the CDR3 is 14 residues. The CDR3 spells CASSKSGGQETQYF. The CDR3 nucleotides are TGTGCCAGCAGTAAAAGCGGGGGACAAGAGACCCAGTACTTC.

This clonotype was seen many times. The chain combines TRBV6-2 or TRBV6-3 with TRBJ2-1; perhaps TRBD1 as D (6 bases). The CDR3 extends over 16 amino acids. Germline CDR1 reads MNHEY; CDR2 reads SVGEGT. V was pared by 5 bases and J by 4 bases, with 18 bases between. The CDR3 bases are TGTGCCAGCAGTGAAAGTATGGCAGGGGCTTACAATGAGCAGTTCTTC. It specifies CASSESMAGAYNEQFF.

This clonotype was recorded at least ten times. V is TRBV15 and J is TRBJ2-1; D not certain. The CDR3 is made up of 13 amino acids. V dropped 3 bases and J dropped 9 bases, with 12 bases sitting between them. CDR1 and CDR2 from the germline V gene are LNHNV and YYDKDF (reference sequence). CDR3 nucleotide sequence: TGTGCCACCAGCAGCCCGCCGGGTAGTGAGCAGTTCTTC. It encodes CATSSPPGSEQFF.

This clonotype was counted ten times or more. The genes are TRBV27 and TRBJ2-3; D not resolved. The CDR3 runs to 14 residues. Trimming shortened V by 3 bases and J by 3 bases, and 10 bases separated the two germline ends. CDR1 and CDR2 (germline): MNHEY, SMNVEV (reference sequence). The CDR3 spells CASSLKLETDTQYF. CDR3 in DNA: TGTGCCAGCAGTTTGAAATTGGAGACAGATACGCAGTATTTT.

This chain uses TRBV28 with TRBJ2-7; the match to TRBD1 covers 7 bases. J gave up 2 bases and V 5 bases, and 6 bases lay outside the gene matches. Germline V lookup: CDR1 MDHEN, CDR2 SYDVKM. CDR3 length: 14 amino acids. The CDR3 here is CASSGDSTAYEQYF. The CDR3 DNA follows: TGTGCCAGCAGTGGGGACAGCACCGCCTACGAGCAGTACTTC. Together with reference TRBV28 and TRBJ2-7, the CDR3 gives the full variable domain: DVKVTQSSRYLVKRTGEKVFLECVQDMDHENMFWYRQDPGLGLRLIYFSYDVKMKEKGDIPEGYSVSREKKERFSLILESASTNQTSMYLCASSGDSTAYEQYFGPGTRLTVT.

This clonotype was recorded at least ten times. The chain is built from TRBV20-1 and TRBJ2-2; TRBD2 matches 8 bases. Per germline, CDR1 DFQATT and CDR2 SNEGSKA (reference sequence). This CDR3 has 17 amino acids. The ends lost 6 bases at V and 4 bases at J; junction bases unmatched: 16. Here the CDR3 reads CSATGGAGVRSTGELFF. The CDR3 bases are TGCAGTGCCACCGGGGGGGCGGGAGTACGTAGCACCGGGGAGCTGTTTTTT.

By share, this clonotype counts as medium-sized (0.01 to 0.1%). The chain couples TRBV28 to TRBJ1-4; D may be TRBD1 (5 bases). V was clipped by 3 bases and J by 2 bases, with 13 bases between them. The CDR3 runs 16 residues. Germline V CDR1 and CDR2: MDHEN, SYDVKM. The DNA for the CDR3 is TGTGCCAGCAGTTTGGTGGGGGTGGGTACTAATGAAAAACTGTTTTTT. Protein sequence: CASSLVGVGTNEKLFF.

To note about this clonotype: Since a far larger clone is one base different, this is likely a read error. The rearrangement uses TRBV1 and TRBJ2-1; the table's D call of TRBD2 was not tested on the DNA. TRBV1 is recorded as a pseudogene. The CDR3 runs to 15 residues. CDR3 residues: CASSRGNEDYNEQFF. The CDR3 DNA follows: TGTGCCAGCAGCCGCGGGAATGAGGATTACAATGAGCAGTTCTTC.

There are many counts of this clonotype. The chain uses TRBV28 and TRBJ1-6; TRBD1 agrees at 7 bases. The V gene's germline CDR1 is MDHEN and CDR2 SYDVKM. The CDR3 length is 14 residues. V trimming: 4 bases; J trimming: 11 bases; junction bases outside the gene matches: 8. The CDR3 is CASSSRDRYTPLHF. CDR3 DNA: TGTGCCAGCAGTTCCCGGGACAGATATACACCCCTCCACTTT.

The chain joins TRBV12-3 or TRBV12-4 to TRBJ1-1, with TRBD1 matching over 9 bases. There are 14 residues in the CDR3. V gave up 6 bases and J gave up 5 bases; unmatched junction bases: 7. CDR3 protein: CASSIGTGRTEAFF. The CDR3 DNA sequence: TGTGCCAGCAGCATCGGGACAGGGAGGACTGAAGCTTTCTTT.

This clonotype was picked up many times. V gene TRBV20-1 combines with J gene TRBJ1-2, with D possibly TRBD1 on 6 matching bases. V was clipped by 3 bases and J by 5 bases, with 19 bases between them. CDR1 and CDR2 from the germline V gene are DFQATT and SNEGSKA (reference sequence). This CDR3 spans 15 amino acids. The CDR3 sequence is CSARGSGTKPYGYTF. The CDR3 bases are TGCAGTGCTAGGGGGTCCGGGACAAAGCCTTATGGCTACACCTTC.

This clonotype was seen a handful of times. V is TRBV20-1 and J is TRBJ2-7; the match to TRBD2 covers 9 bases. This CDR3 has 14 residues. In germline, CDR1 is DFQATT, CDR2 SNEGSKA (reference sequence). The V and J ends lost 1 base and 2 bases, in that order; junction bases with no gene match: 3. The CDR3 coding sequence is TGCAGTGCTAGAGTGGTAGCGGGGGCCTACGAGCAGTACTTC. Translating it yields CSARVVAGAYEQYF.